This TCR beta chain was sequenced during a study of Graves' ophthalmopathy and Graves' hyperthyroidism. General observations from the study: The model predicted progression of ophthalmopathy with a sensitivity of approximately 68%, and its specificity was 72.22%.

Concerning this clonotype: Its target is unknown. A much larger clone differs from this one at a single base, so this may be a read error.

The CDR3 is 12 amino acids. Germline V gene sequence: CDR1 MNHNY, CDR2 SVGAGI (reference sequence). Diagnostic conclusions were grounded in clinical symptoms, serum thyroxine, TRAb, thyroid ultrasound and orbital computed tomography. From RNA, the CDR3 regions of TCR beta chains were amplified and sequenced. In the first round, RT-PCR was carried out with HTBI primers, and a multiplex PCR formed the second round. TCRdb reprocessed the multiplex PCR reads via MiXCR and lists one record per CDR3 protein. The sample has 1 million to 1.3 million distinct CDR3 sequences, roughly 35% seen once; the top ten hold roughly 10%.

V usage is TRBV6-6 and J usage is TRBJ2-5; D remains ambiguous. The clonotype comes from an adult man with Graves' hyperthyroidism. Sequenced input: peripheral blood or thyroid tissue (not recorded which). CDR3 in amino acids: CASRYSREVQYF. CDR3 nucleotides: TGTGCCAGCCGTTACTCGAGAGAGGTGCAGTACTTC.